Each of the 27 T cell receptor beta chains below was sequenced from the same sample in a study of early T cells in non-severe SARS-CoV-2 infection. MiXCR, run by TCRdb on the 5' RACE reads, gives a single entry per CDR3 protein. The data contain 35,000 to 40,000 distinct CDR3 sequences, under 6.5% of them singletons. The sequencing sample was made of whole blood. These receptors all come from an adult who was a healthcare worker with PCR-confirmed SARS-CoV-2 infection or an uninfected control (not recorded which).

This clonotype was found many times. CDR3 in amino acids: CASSPPQQNTGELFF. CDR3 in DNA: TGTGCCAGCTCACCACCCCAGCAGAACACCGGGGAGCTGTTTTTT. The chain couples TRBV18 to TRBJ2-2; D is undetermined. The V end lost 0 bases, the J end lost 1 base, and 6 bases lay between the germline ends. The germline CDR1 and CDR2 sequences are KGHSH and LQKENI. The CDR3 totals 15 residues.

This clonotype was seen a few times. The gene calls are TRBV28 and TRBJ2-7; D gene ambiguous. This CDR3 is 13 amino acids long. Germline values: CDR1 MDHEN, CDR2 SYDVKM. V dropped 5 bases and J dropped 2 bases, with 10 bases sitting between them. CDR3 in amino acids: CASSTGSPYEQYF. CDR3 DNA: TGTGCCAGCAGTACCGGGTCCCCCTACGAGCAGTACTTC.

The chain recombines TRBV5-1 with TRBJ2-3; 15 positions match TRBD2. V shed 4 bases and J 5 bases; nucleotides not matched to a gene: 5. This CDR3 comprises 16 residues. Per germline, CDR1 SGHRS and CDR2 YFSETQ. CDR3 nucleotides: TGCGCCAGCAGCCCGGGACTAGCGGGAGGTCTAGATACGCAGTATTTT. Residues: CASSPGLAGGLDTQYF. Using reference TRBV5-1 and TRBJ2-3 for the parts outside the CDR3, the full variable domain is KAGVTQTPRYLIKTRGQQVTLSCSPISGHRSVSWYQQTPGQGLQFLFEYFSETQRNKGNFPGRFSGRQFSNSRSEMNVSTLELGDSALYLCASSPGLAGGLDTQYFGPGTRLTVL.

This clonotype was seen ten or more times. This chain uses TRBV19 with TRBJ2-2, with D possibly matching TRBD1 (6 bases). This CDR3 region has 14 residues. Trimming left V 5 bases short and J 8 bases short, with 15 bases between. Germline-derived CDR1 and CDR2 are LNHDA and SQIVND (reference sequence). For the CDR3, the DNA is TGTGCCAGTAGTTCCCAGGGGAAGGCGGGGGAGCTGTTTTTT. This gives the protein CASSSQGKAGELFF.

This clonotype came up many times. The rearrangement joins TRBV20-1 to TRBJ2-7; tentative D call: TRBD1 (5 bases). Germline CDR1 is DFQATT and CDR2 is SNEGSKA (reference sequence). The CDR3 contains 12 residues. V dropped 0 bases and J dropped 7 bases, with 10 bases sitting between them. The chain's CDR3 is CSARDLKGEQYF. DNA of the CDR3: TGCAGTGCTAGAGATCTGAAGGGGGAGCAGTACTTC.

This clonotype was detected ten times or more. The V and J genes are TRBV2 and TRBJ2-5, with 7 bases matching TRBD1. Trimming cost V 1 base and J 1 base; bases outside gene matches: 3. The CDR3 consists of 15 residues. Germline V gene data show CDR1 as SNHLY and CDR2 as FYNNEI. CDR3 sequence (DNA): TGTGCCAGCAGTGAAGAATCAGGGGGCCAAGAGACCCAGTACTTC. Encoded protein: CASSEESGGQETQYF.

This clonotype turned up a few times. The CDR3 loop is CATSDRTDGYTF. CDR3 in DNA: TGTGCCACCAGTGACCGGACAGACGGCTACACCTTC. This rearrangement joins TRBV24-1 to TRBJ1-2; tentative D call: TRBD1 (6 bases). Germline CDR1 reads KGHDR; CDR2 reads SFDVKD. The CDR3 has 12 amino acids. Trimming stripped 4 bases from V and 8 bases from J, with 10 bases between.

This clonotype was observed once. It may be a read error: a sequence one base away is much more abundant. The chain combines TRBV6-1 with TRBJ2-1; the match to TRBD2 covers 9 bases. The length of the CDR3 is 15 residues. Germline V gene sequence: CDR1 MNHNS, CDR2 SASEGT. The CDR3 DNA reads as TGTGCCAGCTTAGGGACTAGCTTCTCCTGCAATGAGCAGTTCTTC. Its protein is CASLGTSFSCNEQFF.

This clonotype has at least ten counts. The chain is built from TRBV19 and TRBJ2-1; 12 nucleotides align to TRBD2. Losses at the gene ends were 7 bases for V and 3 bases for J; bases not matched to a gene: 4. The CDR3 length is 15 residues. The germline gives CDR1 LNHDA, CDR2 SQIVND (reference sequence). CDR3 protein: CASTKGLAGYNEQFF. The CDR3, as DNA: TGTGCCAGTACCAAGGGACTAGCGGGCTACAATGAGCAGTTCTTC.

This clonotype has a count of ten or more. The chain employs TRBV6-6 and TRBJ1-1, with a tentative D call TRBD1 (5 bases). The CDR3 spans 12 residues. CDR1 is MNHNY, CDR2 SVGAGI, per germline (reference sequence). With 6 bases removed from V and 10 bases from J, the gap between germline ends came to 15 bases. CDR3 in amino acids: CASRTFGALAFF. CDR3 coding DNA: TGTGCCAGCAGGACCTTTGGGGCGCTAGCTTTCTTT.

This clonotype was found a few times. The V call is TRBV11-2, the J call TRBJ2-5; 10 bases map to TRBD2. Germline values: CDR1 SGHAT, CDR2 FQNNGV. V dropped 1 base and J dropped 2; count of bases not matched to a gene: 4. CDR3 length equals 16 residues. The CDR3 DNA sequence: TGTGCCAGCAGCTTAGGGTCTAGCGGGGGTCAAGAGACCCAGTACTTC. It is translated as CASSLGSSGGQETQYF. The full variable domain, rest sourced from reference TRBV11-2 and TRBJ2-5, is EAGVAQSPRYKIIEKRQSVAFWCNPISGHATLYWYQQILGQGPKLLIQFQNNGVVDDSQLPKDRFSAERLKGVDSTLKIQPAKLEDSAVYLCASSLGSSGGQETQYFGPGTRLLVL.

There are many counts of this clonotype. V gene TRBV20-1 combines with J gene TRBJ1-5, with a tentative D call TRBD1 (6 bases). CDR3 length: 15 amino acids. Between the trimmed V and J ends, which lost 3 bases and 0 bases, there was a span of 12 bases. The germline V gene has CDR1 DFQATT and CDR2 SNEGSKA (reference sequence). CDR3 loop: CSASEDRVSNQPQHF. CDR3 in DNA: TGCAGTGCTAGTGAGGACAGAGTTAGCAATCAGCCCCAGCATTTT.

This clonotype was recorded at least ten times. The CDR3 loop is CASKDRGNQPQHF. The CDR3 DNA follows: TGTGCCAGTAAGGACAGGGGCAATCAGCCCCAGCATTTT. The genes are TRBV19 and TRBJ1-5; TRBD1 aligns across 8 bases. Germline lookup yields CDR1 LNHDA and CDR2 SQIVND (reference sequence). Unmatched junction bases numbered 1, after V lost 7 bases and J lost 2 bases. This CDR3 spans 13 amino acids.

This clonotype has a count of ten or more. The rearrangement joins TRBV19 to TRBJ2-1, with D possibly matching TRBD1 (6 bases). CDR1 and CDR2 (germline): LNHDA, SQIVND (reference sequence). Trimming took off 5 bases at V and 4 bases at J, with 12 bases between the two ends. The CDR3 contains 14 residues. The CDR3 coding sequence is TGTGCCAGTAGTCCAGGGGAGACTTACAATGAGCAGTTCTTC. Its protein is CASSPGETYNEQFF.

This clonotype appeared many times. The rearrangement uses TRBV2 and TRBJ2-7, with TRBD1 as a possible D gene (5 bases). The CDR3 totals 12 residues. CDR1 is SNHLY and CDR2 is FYNNEI in the germline V gene. V was shortened by 3 bases and J by 3 bases, with 6 bases between the two germline ends. The CDR3 nucleotides are TGTGCCAGCAGTGACCAGGGCTACGAGCAGTACTTC. Its translation: CASSDQGYEQYF.

This clonotype showed up just a few times. This may come from a read error, since a much larger clone is one base off. CDR3 in amino acids: CDSSTTGQGGEQYF. CDR3 nucleotides: TGTGACAGCAGCACAACCGGACAGGGCGGCGAGCAGTACTTC. The chain joins TRBV7-9 to TRBJ2-7, with 8 bases aligning to TRBD1. The CDR3 is 14 amino acids. Germline V gives CDR1 SEHNR, CDR2 FQNEAQ (reference sequence).

This clonotype has a handful of counts. CDR3 coding DNA: TGTGCCAGCAGGAGGACTAGCGGGAGTTACAATGAGCAGTTCTTC. Translated: CASRRTSGSYNEQFF. The chain joins TRBV7-2 to TRBJ2-1; TRBD2 matches 13 bases. Germline V gene lookup returns CDR1 SGHTA and CDR2 FQGNSA. CDR3 length: 15 amino acids. Unmatched junction bases numbered 3, after V lost 6 bases and J lost 4 bases.

Only a few counts were recorded for this clonotype. This chain links TRBV11-2 with TRBJ2-1; no clear D gene. Germline-derived CDR1 and CDR2 are SGHAT and FQNNGV. V was pared by 6 bases and J by 4 bases, with 13 bases between. The CDR3 is 14 amino acids. CDR3 DNA: TGTGCCAGCAGTCCGTTCGGCCGGTACAATGAGCAGTTCTTC. It codes for CASSPFGRYNEQFF.

The J gene is TRBJ2-1, the V gene TRBV20-1; D remains ambiguous. CDR3 length equals 12 residues. Germline lookup yields CDR1 DFQATT and CDR2 SNEGSKA (reference sequence). Trimming cost V 3 bases and J 8 bases, with 11 bases left between them. The CDR3 nucleotides read TGCAGTGCTAGTCTAGGGTTGCATGAGCAGTTCTTC. It translates to CSASLGLHEQFF.

This clonotype came up many times. The DNA for the CDR3 is TGTGCCAGCAGCCTCTCGAACTGGTACGGCTACACCTTC. This gives the protein CASSLSNWYGYTF. The rearrangement uses TRBV11-2 and TRBJ1-2; D is ambiguous. CDR3 length equals 13 residues. From germline, CDR1 is SGHAT and CDR2 FQNNGV. The V and J ends lost 5 bases and 8 bases respectively, with 15 bases between them.

This chain connects TRBV9 to TRBJ1-1; 7 nucleotides match TRBD1. CDR1 and CDR2 (germline): SGDLS, YYNGEE. This CDR3 region has 14 residues. V lost 4 bases and J lost 1; bases outside the gene matches: 4. As DNA, the CDR3 is TGTGCCAGCAGCCCGACAGGGACGAACACTGAAGCTTTCTTT. Protein sequence: CASSPTGTNTEAFF.

This clonotype was observed at least ten times. The chain joins TRBV7-8 to TRBJ2-7; TRBD2 aligns across 9 bases. With 5 bases clipped from V and 7 bases from J, the junction kept 15 bases outside the gene matches. The CDR3 contains 16 residues. CDR1 is SGHVS and CDR2 is FQNEAQ in the germline V gene. The CDR3 here is CASSAPLAGVVGEQYF. The CDR3 DNA sequence: TGTGCCAGCAGCGCTCCTTTAGCGGGAGTGGTCGGGGAGCAGTACTTC.

This clonotype came up many times. The chain links TRBV11-2 to TRBJ2-3; D ambiguous. This CDR3 contains 13 residues. Germline CDR1 and CDR2: SGHAT and FQNNGV. The V end was cut by 1 base, the J end by 4 bases, with 6 bases between. CDR3 amino acids: CASSLGGADTQYF. CDR3 sequence (DNA): TGTGCCAGCAGCTTAGGAGGAGCAGATACGCAGTATTTT.

This clonotype was detected a few times. The J gene is TRBJ2-6, the V gene TRBV6-5; 12 nucleotides match TRBD1. The CDR3 is 19 residues long. Germline CDR1 reads MNHEY; CDR2 reads SVGAGI. The V and J ends lost 0 bases and 4 bases, in that order; junction bases with no gene match: 7. The CDR3 spells CASSYSKGQGAMGANVLTF. In DNA, the CDR3 is TGTGCCAGCAGTTACTCGAAGGGACAGGGGGCGATGGGGGCCAACGTCCTGACTTTC.

This clonotype was observed a handful of times. V usage is TRBV6-5 and J usage is TRBJ1-6; TRBD1 aligns across 9 bases. CDR3 length: 15 residues. Germline CDR1 reads MNHEY; CDR2 reads SVGAGI. V lost 6 bases, J lost 9 bases, and 9 bases stayed unmatched. CDR3 DNA sequence: TGTGCCAGCAGCCTCCTAACAGGGGGCGTTTCACCCCTCCACTTT. Residues: CASSLLTGGVSPLHF.

This clonotype is medium-sized (0.01 to 0.1%). V is TRBV3-1 and J is TRBJ2-7; tentative D call: TRBD2 (5 bases). V was pared by 1 base and J by 6 bases, with 16 bases between. Per germline, CDR1 LGHDT and CDR2 YNNKEL (reference sequence). This CDR3 has 15 amino acids. CDR3 nucleotides: TGTGCCAGCAGCCAAGGGGCGGGCCCCGGAAGCGAGCAGTACTTC. Its protein is CASSQGAGPGSEQYF.

This clonotype was counted at least ten times. The rearrangement uses TRBV15 and TRBJ1-2, with D perhaps matching TRBD1 (6 bases). V lost 1 base to trimming and J lost 3 bases, with 6 bases between them. The length of the CDR3 is 13 residues. The V gene's germline CDR1 is LNHNV and CDR2 YYDKDF (reference sequence). CDR3 sequence (DNA): TGTGCCACCAGCAGAGGGACAGACTATGGCTACACCTTC. Translation: CATSRGTDYGYTF.